This T cell receptor (beta chain) derives from a study of long-term antiretroviral therapy in people with HIV. Germline CDR1 SGHRS, CDR2 YFSETQ. The CDR3 extends over 15 amino acids. Trimming took 0 bases from V and 10 from J; bases not matched to a gene: 6. Whole-study results and caveats: Collection of the blood took place between about 2003 and 2017. The ART regimens in use then may have been less effective than current ones. Clonal expansions arising prior to ART prevailed in the repertoire at every time point.

At the survey level, the v3.0 immunoSEQ assay was run. Sequencing had a target that covered 40,000-50,000 T-cell genomes per sample. Profiled with immunoSEQ multiplex PCR; TCRdb holds only in-frame clones, not every one. In the table there are about 33,000 clones, 60% to 85% of which are singletons. Specimens held roughly 0.9-10 million cryopreserved PBMC prior to DNA extraction. Comment on this clone: Its matching antigen is unknown.

The sequence was obtained from a woman in her 50s with HIV. The sample here was unsorted PBMCs, taken 2 years after starting antiretroviral therapy. This chain connects TRBV5-1 to TRBJ1-6; TRBD1 agrees at 8 bases. The CDR3 nucleotides are TGCGCCAGCAGCTTGGAAACAGGGGGGAGGTCACCCCTCCACTTT. It translates to CASSLETGGRSPLHF.